This passage covers 20 T cell receptor beta chains from one sample sequenced in a study of blood T cell repertoires in COVID-19. Sequenced by immunoSEQ multiplex PCR; TCRdb stores in-frame clones only, minus some. The profile shows 150,000 to 200,000 clones, roughly 84% of them singletons. The sample taken for sequencing was PBMCs or T cells enriched from blood (not recorded which). The receptors shown here come from a man aged 35 to 55 who had recovered from COVID-19.

The chain recombines TRBV11-3 with TRBJ2-2; 7 bases match TRBD1. Trimming took 0 bases from V and 6 from J; bases not matched to a gene: 10. The CDR3 spans 17 residues. The germline V gene encodes CDR1 SGHNT and CDR2 YENEEA. In DNA form, the CDR3 reads TGTGCCAGCAGCTTAGAACAGGGGACACTTCATCCCGGGGAGCTGTTTTTT. Translated: CASSLEQGTLHPGELFF.

The V call is TRBV7-3, the J call TRBJ2-3, with 7 bases lining up with TRBD2. The CDR3 totals 15 residues. The germline V gene encodes CDR1 SGHTA and CDR2 FQGTGA. Trimming removed 5 bases from V and 6 bases from J; junction bases left unmatched: 11. The CDR3 sequence is CASSRSGPGGDTQYF. The CDR3, as DNA: TGTGCCAGCAGCAGGTCCGGACCCGGGGGGGATACGCAGTATTTT.

This chain joins TRBV5-1 and TRBJ1-2; 8 bases match TRBD1. The V gene's germline CDR1 is SGHRS and CDR2 YFSETQ. The CDR3 extends over 17 amino acids. V shed 5 bases and J 4 bases; nucleotides not matched to a gene: 16. The CDR3 nucleotides read TGCGCCAGCAGTCTTCTCCAGGGGGCCTATGGGTCCTATGGCTACACCTTC. Translating gives CASSLLQGAYGSYGYTF.

The rearrangement joins TRBV3-1 (or the pseudogene TRBV3-2) to TRBJ1-3; the D is unclear. Germline CDR1 reads LGHDT; CDR2 reads YNNKEL (reference sequence). V was shortened by 9 bases and J by 3 bases, with 12 bases between the two germline ends. This CDR3 has 13 residues. The CDR3 region has the DNA TGTGCCAGTGCTTTGGAGGTTGGAAACACCATATATTTT. As protein: CASALEVGNTIYF.

This chain links TRBV9 with TRBJ2-3; 8 nucleotides line up with TRBD2. Germline values: CDR1 SGDLS, CDR2 YYNGEE. V gave up 2 bases and J gave up 1 base; unmatched junction bases: 6. CDR3 length equals 16 residues. The CDR3 DNA reads TGTGCCAGCAGCGTTGCAGCGGGGGCCCGCACAGATACGCAGTATTTT. Translation gives CASSVAAGARTDTQYF.

This sequence joins TRBV7-2 and TRBJ1-5, with unresolved D. CDR1 and CDR2 from the germline V gene are SGHTA and FQGNSA. The CDR3 is made up of 15 amino acids. With 1 base removed from V and 5 bases from J, the gap between germline ends came to 12 bases. Written as DNA, the CDR3 is TGTGCCAGCAGCTTAGTAGCGGGAAATCATCAGCCCCAGCATTTT. Its translation is CASSLVAGNHQPQHF.

The chain uses TRBV24-1 and TRBJ2-3; possibly TRBD1 for D (5 bases). CDR3 length equals 14 residues. V was trimmed by 9 bases and J by 2 bases, leaving 14 bases between them. Germline CDR1 and CDR2: KGHDR and SFDVKD. In DNA, the CDR3 is TGTGCCACCCAGACGCCAGGGCCCACAGATACGCAGTATTTT. Its protein is CATQTPGPTDTQYF.

This clone was seen at least ten times. The chain is built from TRBV4-3 and TRBJ1-2; tentatively, D is TRBD1 (6 bases). Looked up from germline, CDR1 is LGHNA and CDR2 is YSLEER. Trimming pared 0 bases from V and 8 bases from J, leaving 19 bases between. This CDR3 is 16 amino acids long. The CDR3 nucleotides read TGCGCCAGCAGCCAAGATCGTGGTACAGGGTATAGGGGCTACACCTTC. This sequence encodes CASSQDRGTGYRGYTF.

This clone was detected once. The chain couples TRBV5-1 to TRBJ2-2; 7 nucleotides align to TRBD1. The ends lost 4 bases at V and 4 bases at J; junction bases unmatched: 13. Germline V gene data show CDR1 as SGHRS and CDR2 as YFSETQ. CDR3 length: 17 amino acids. This chain's CDR3 is CASSHPIRQGSTGELFF. Written as DNA, the CDR3 is TGCGCCAGCAGCCATCCTATTAGACAGGGAAGCACCGGGGAGCTGTTTTTT.

The chain links TRBV19 to TRBJ1-5, with D possibly being TRBD1 (5 bases). Germline V CDR1 and CDR2: LNHDA, SQIVND (reference sequence). Trimming took 4 bases from V and 4 from J, leaving 17 bases between them. The CDR3 is 16 amino acids. The CDR3 DNA follows: TGTGCCAGTAGTACGGACAACAGGAGACTTAATCAGCCCCAGCATTTT. It is translated as CASSTDNRRLNQPQHF. Together with reference TRBV19 and TRBJ1-5, the CDR3 gives the full variable domain: DGGITQSPKYLFRKEGQNVTLSCEQNLNHDAMYWYRQDPGQGLRLIYYSQIVNDFQKGDIAEGYSVSREKKESFPLTVTSAQKNPTAFYLCASSTDNRRLNQPQHFGDGTRLSIL.

The chain is built from TRBV18 and TRBJ1-2, with D maybe TRBD1 (5 bases). The CDR3 is 14 residues long. Germline CDR1 is KGHSH and CDR2 is LQKENI. The ends were cut back, 3 bases at V and 1 base at J, with 9 bases in the middle. DNA of the CDR3: TGTGCCAGCTCACCTGGAAGGGGTAACTATGGCTACACCTTC. Amino acids: CASSPGRGNYGYTF.

In DNA form, the CDR3 reads TGCGCCAGCAGTGAGACAGGGGTCAATTCACCCCTCCACTTT. The encoded protein is CASSETGVNSPLHF. The V gene is TRBV10-1, the J gene TRBJ1-6; 7 nucleotides agree with TRBD1. V lost 2 bases to trimming and J lost 7 bases; unmatched junction nucleotides: 2. The CDR3 has 14 amino acids. Germline CDR1 reads WNHNN; CDR2 reads SYGVQD (reference sequence).

The genes are TRBV5-1 and TRBJ2-2, with 12 bases identical to TRBD2. The germline CDR1 and CDR2 sequences are SGHRS and YFSETQ. CDR3 length equals 17 residues. V dropped 4 bases and J dropped 6; count of bases not matched to a gene: 10. This CDR3 is CASSPMTSGGKAGELFF. CDR3 nucleotide sequence: TGCGCCAGCAGCCCAATGACTAGCGGGGGTAAGGCCGGGGAGCTGTTTTTT.

In this sample, this clone turned up once. This chain uses TRBV6-1 with TRBJ1-2, with D maybe TRBD1 (6 bases). V lost 1 base and J lost 4, with 13 bases in between. CDR1 is MNHNS, CDR2 SASEGT, per germline. This CDR3 has 15 amino acids. CDR3 in DNA: TGTGCCAGCAGTGAAGACAGGGTGAAAATCTATGGCTACACCTTC. This codes for CASSEDRVKIYGYTF.

The V call is TRBV14, the J call TRBJ2-7; TRBD2 aligns across 12 bases. The germline CDR1 and CDR2 sequences are SGHDN and FVKESK. The V gene end was trimmed by 4 bases and the J gene end by 3 bases; junction bases not matched to a gene: 4. This CDR3 is built from 15 residues. The CDR3 protein is CASSPLAGGIYEQYF. The CDR3 DNA sequence: TGTGCCAGCAGCCCACTAGCGGGGGGCATCTACGAGCAGTACTTC.

Points on this clone: The same CDR3 can be traced to other DNA sequences in this sample. The chain is built from TRBV3-1 (or the pseudogene TRBV3-2) and TRBJ1-6; possible D gene TRBD1, 5 bases. There are 15 residues in the CDR3. The V gene lost 0 bases and the J gene lost 7 bases, with 10 bases spanning the gap. The V gene's germline CDR1 is LGHDT and CDR2 YNNKEL (reference sequence). CDR3: CASSQEGLLNSPLHF. Written as DNA, the CDR3 is TGTGCCAGCAGCCAAGAGGGACTGCTGAATTCACCCCTCCACTTT.

This chain links TRBV5-1 with TRBJ2-2; 7 nucleotides match TRBD1. The CDR3 has 15 amino acids. The V gene end was trimmed by 1 base and the J gene end by 3 bases; junction bases not matched to a gene: 3. Per germline, CDR1 SGHRS and CDR2 YFSETQ. The chain's CDR3 is CASSLTGTDTGELFF. The CDR3 DNA sequence: TGCGCCAGCAGCTTGACCGGGACAGACACCGGGGAGCTGTTTTTT.

V and J are TRBV6-5 and TRBJ1-1; D may be TRBD1 (6 bases). Germline CDR1 reads MNHEY; CDR2 reads SVGAGI. V lost 4 bases to trimming and J lost 8 bases, with 11 bases between them. CDR3 length: 12 residues. The CDR3 DNA sequence: TGTGCCAGCAGTTTAACAGGGATGGAAGCTTTCTTT. Translating gives CASSLTGMEAFF.

Concerning this clone: Additional DNA sequences in this sample encode the identical CDR3. V usage is TRBV5-1 and J usage is TRBJ1-5; 8 bases agree with TRBD1. The CDR3 totals 15 residues. Per germline, CDR1 SGHRS and CDR2 YFSETQ. V shed 1 base, J shed 0 bases, and the junction held 0 bases outside the gene matches. As DNA, the CDR3 is TGCGCCAGCAGCTTGACAGGGGGTAGCAATCAGCCCCAGCATTTT. Translating it yields CASSLTGGSNQPQHF.

This clone was found a few times. V is TRBV7-2 and J is TRBJ1-2, with a possible D match to TRBD1 (5 bases). From germline, CDR1 is SGHTA and CDR2 FQGNSA. This CDR3 has 17 residues. V gave up 2 bases and J gave up 4 bases, with 20 bases separating them. In DNA form, the CDR3 reads TGTGCCAGCAGCTTAAGAGGGGAAGGGACGCGGGGCTATGGCTACACCTTC. Amino acid sequence: CASSLRGEGTRGYGYTF.